This TCR beta chain was documented in a study of monozygotic twins with inflammatory bowel disease (dated by TCRdb to about 2019). Study-level background: In total, roughly 30 monozygotic twin pairs made up the full study: 19 Danish pairs, all IBD-discordant, plus nine German pairs, of which four were IBD-concordant and five were IBD-discordant. Disease-associated traits were sought mainly through comparisons between IBD patients and their genetically identical healthy co-twins within discordant pairs. Each individual had, on average, about 151 000 unique TCRalpha sequences and 181 000 unique TCRbeta sequences available for analysis. General findings and caveats noted by the study authors: Because patients received different immunosuppressive treatments, the repertoires may have picked up extra background noise and variability between individuals. Distinction between different T cell subtypes could not be achieved in the analysis. A decrease in TCRbeta repertoire diversity, as measured by inverse Simpson index, was observed in IBD patients compared with their healthy co-twins. Repertoire similarity did not differ between concordant and discordant twins, which could be due to limited statistical power. No single strong signal or clonotype linked to IBD turned up in the results, so the idea that one exists was not supported. Compared with healthy twins, IBD patients shared fewer clonotypes with other individuals, and the difference was most pronounced in patients with signs of disease activity.

CDR1 is given as DFQATT and CDR2 as SNEGSKA, both from the germline V gene (reference sequence). The cysteine opens and the phenylalanine closes a CDR3 of 12 amino acids. The entry carries no DNA sequence. Worth noting for this clonotype: The specificity of this receptor is unknown.

Library prep was done by 5' RACE. The input for every TCR library was roughly 4,000 ng of total RNA. For each sample, cDNA synthesis was carried out in eight separate reactions using SMARTScribe reverse transcriptase. During cDNA synthesis, template switching was used to introduce unique molecular identifiers that contained a 6-nucleotide sample barcode. Two nested PCRs of roughly 16 and 10 cycles amplified the TCRalpha and TCRbeta cDNA, and bead purification followed each PCR. Before amplification, the cDNA was treated with uracil DNA-glycosylase and purified using the QIAquick PCR purification kit. The second PCR added Illumina TruSeq-compatible adapters along with sample-specific barcodes. Library quality and concentration were assessed using TapeStation and Qubit, and about 5 ng of each library was pooled. Sequencing of pooled libraries was carried out on an Illumina HiSeq2500 single-index Rapid Run using 2 x 100 bp reads and custom sequencing primers. As for the authors' bioinformatics: MiGEC version 1.2.6 was used for UMI-based consensus assembly, which corrected PCR and sequencing errors. MiXCR version 2.1.1 handled V(D)J alignment, clonotype assembly and CDR3 extraction. Normalisation of gene usage, clonotype sharing and MAIT/NKT TCR abundance was achieved by analysing the top 1000, 10 000 and 20 000 clonotypes per sample. Diversity was computed as the inverse Simpson index with the vegan R package after downsampling to 27 000 UMIs. Statistical testing used paired Mann-Whitney U tests on the discordant twin pairs and applied Benjamini-Hochberg correction for multiple testing. Based on TCRdb reprocessing of the reads, there is one entry per CDR3 protein sequence, and DNA is missing. For this entry, the V and J calls and clone size follow TCRdb and not the study's own pipeline. The table held for this sample gives some 440,000 distinct CDR3 sequences. Jointly, the top ten make up 2.4% of the sample.

From each donor, a 2.5 ml peripheral blood sample was drawn into PAXgene tubes and stored at -80 degrees C. Total RNA was isolated from whole blood with the PAXgene blood miRNA kit on an automated QIAcube, without T cell sorting. Peripheral blood from monozygotic twin pairs concordant or discordant for inflammatory bowel disease was subjected to deep TCRalpha and TCRbeta repertoire profiling with unique molecular barcoding. For every twin pair, smoking habits were documented, and each individual was categorised as a current, former or never smoker. The V gene is TRBV20-1 and the J gene is TRBJ1-2. The origin of this receptor is a human donor with ulcerative colitis or Crohn's disease, or a healthy co-twin of an affected twin (not recorded which). Sequenced: blood. CDR3 region: CSAIRSTYGYTF.